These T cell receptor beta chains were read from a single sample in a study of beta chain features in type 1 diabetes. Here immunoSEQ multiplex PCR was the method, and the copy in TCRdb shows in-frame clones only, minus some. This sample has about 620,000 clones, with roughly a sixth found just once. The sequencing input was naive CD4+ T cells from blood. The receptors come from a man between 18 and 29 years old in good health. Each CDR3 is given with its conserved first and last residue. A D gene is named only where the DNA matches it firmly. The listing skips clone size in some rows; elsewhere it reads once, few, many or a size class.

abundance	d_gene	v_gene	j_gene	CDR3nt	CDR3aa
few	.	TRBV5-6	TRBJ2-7	TGTGCCAGCAGCCCGGTGGACTCCGTTGAAGGGCAGTACTTC	CASSPVDSVEGQYF
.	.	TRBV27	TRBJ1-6	TGTGCCAGCAGCCAATATAATTCACCCCTCCACTTT	CASSQYNSPLHF
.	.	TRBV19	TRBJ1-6	TGTGCCAGTAGTAGCTCCGCGGGGAGGGGTTATAAATCACCCCTCCACTTT	CASSSSAGRGYKSPLHF
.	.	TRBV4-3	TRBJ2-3	TGCGCCAGCAGCCAAGATCCTCCGGATACGCAGTATTTT	CASSQDPPDTQYF
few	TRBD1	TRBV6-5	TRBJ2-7	TGTGCCAGCAGTTACTCGGGACAGGGCCCCTACGAGCAGTACTTC	CASSYSGQGPYEQYF
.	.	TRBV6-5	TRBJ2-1	TGTGCCAGCAGTTACTCAGGTACATCACACAATGAGCAGTTCTTC	CASSYSGTSHNEQFF
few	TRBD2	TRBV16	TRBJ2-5	TGTGCCAGCAGCCAAGGACTAGCGGGAGTAGGGACCCAGTACTTC	CASSQGLAGVGTQYF
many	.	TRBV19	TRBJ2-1	TGTGCCAGTAGTATAGTCCCAGGGGACTACAATGAGCAGTTCTTC	CASSIVPGDYNEQFF
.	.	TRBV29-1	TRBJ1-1	TGCAGCGTTCAAAAAACTGGGAACACTGAAGCTTTCTTT	CSVQKTGNTEAFF
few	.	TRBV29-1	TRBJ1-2	TGCAGCGTTGAGTTAGCCGCCGCCGGGACAACTTATGGCTACACCTTC	CSVELAAAGTTYGYTF
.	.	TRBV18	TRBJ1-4	TGTGCCAGCTCACCTACTAATGAAAAACTGTTTTTT	CASSPTNEKLFF
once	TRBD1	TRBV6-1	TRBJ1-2	TGTGCCAGCAGTGAGGACAGGGTGAGAGGCTACACCTTC	CASSEDRVRGYTF
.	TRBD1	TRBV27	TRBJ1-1	TGTGCCAGCAGTTCGGGACAGGGTTTTGAAGCTTTCTTT	CASSSGQGFEAFF
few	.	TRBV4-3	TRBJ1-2	TGCGCCAGCAGTCATTTGACAGGCAATGGCTACACCTTC	CASSHLTGNGYTF
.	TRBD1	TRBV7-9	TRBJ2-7	TGTGCCAGCAGCTTTGGACAGGGCCCCTCCTACGAGCAGTACTTC	CASSFGQGPSYEQYF
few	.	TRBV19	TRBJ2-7	TGTGCCAGTAGTAGCGGCGGGACAGAACGTGGCTACGAGCAGTACTTC	CASSSGGTERGYEQYF
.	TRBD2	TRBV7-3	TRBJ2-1	TGTGCCAGCAGACAAACAGCGGGAGTGGGGGAGCAGTTCTTC	CASRQTAGVGEQFF